The next 13 T cell receptor beta chains were all read from a single sample in a study of blood T cell repertoires in COVID-19. The data were produced by immunoSEQ multiplex PCR, yet TCRdb's version contains in-frame clones alone and is incomplete. The sample has 150,000 to 200,000 clones; approximately 85% are singletons. Source material: peripheral blood. These receptors all stem from a woman aged 55-75 years with acute or convalescent COVID-19.

This clone was detected only a few times. The V and J genes are TRBV15 and TRBJ2-7, with D perhaps matching TRBD2 (5 bases). Trimming left V 0 bases short and J 6 bases short, with 9 bases between. The CDR3 totals 13 residues. CDR1 LNHNV and CDR2 YYDKDF come from the germline V gene (reference sequence). The CDR3 is CATSRDREAEQYF. In DNA, the CDR3 is TGTGCCACCAGCAGAGATCGGGAAGCCGAGCAGTACTTC.

The chain has TRBV29-1 and TRBJ2-1, with 10 nucleotides matching TRBD1. CDR3 length: 12 amino acids. V gave up 8 bases and J gave up 6 bases; unmatched junction bases: 4. CDR1 and CDR2 from the germline V gene are SQVTM and ANQGSEA. As DNA, the CDR3 is TGCAGCTTCGGGACAGGGGTCAATGAGCAGTTCTTC. This encodes CSFGTGVNEQFF.

This clone was seen once. The rearrangement uses TRBV5-4 and TRBJ1-1, with 7 bases fitting TRBD1. Losses at the gene ends were 5 bases for V and 3 bases for J; bases not matched to a gene: 7. This CDR3 region has 14 residues. Germline V gene data show CDR1 as SGHNT and CDR2 as YYREEE (reference sequence). For the CDR3, the DNA is TGTGCCAGCAGGTGGGGACAGAAAGACACTGAAGCTTTCTTT. It translates to CASRWGQKDTEAFF.

The V call is TRBV28, the J call TRBJ1-2; weak D call: TRBD1 (5 bases). Trimming left V 5 bases short and J 6 bases short, with 16 bases between. This CDR3 region has 14 residues. Germline CDR1 is MDHEN and CDR2 is SYDVKM. CDR3 bases: TGTGCCAGCAGTCCCCCAGGGAGGGTGGATGGCTACACCTTC. Translation gives CASSPPGRVDGYTF.

The V and J genes are TRBV5-1 and TRBJ1-1, with 9 bases that match TRBD1. Per the germline V gene, CDR1 is SGHRS and CDR2 is YFSETQ. With V trimmed by 8 bases and J by 0 bases, 8 bases remained unmatched. CDR3 length: 15 amino acids. CDR3 DNA: TGCGCCAGTTTACCGACAGGGGGGATGAACACTGAAGCTTTCTTT. Residues: CASLPTGGMNTEAFF.

The chain uses TRBV20-1 and TRBJ1-2; D unclear. The V gene lost 5 bases and the J gene lost 7 bases, with 11 bases spanning the gap. Germline values: CDR1 DFQATT, CDR2 SNEGSKA (reference sequence). This CDR3 has 11 residues. The CDR3 is CSAGLLGGYTF. The CDR3 coding sequence is TGCAGTGCTGGACTCTTGGGTGGCTACACCTTC.

The chain links TRBV4-1 to TRBJ2-5, with D unclear. Germline CDR1 is MGHRA and CDR2 is YSYEKL. V lost 4 bases and J lost 5, with 14 bases in between. The CDR3 is 14 residues long. The CDR3 loop is CASSLSPAWETQYF. The DNA of the CDR3 is TGCGCCAGCAGCCTATCCCCAGCGTGGGAGACCCAGTACTTC.

V gene TRBV28 combines with J gene TRBJ1-2, with 11 nucleotides matching TRBD1. Germline V gene sequence: CDR1 MDHEN, CDR2 SYDVKM. This CDR3 is 15 amino acids long. The V and J ends lost 4 bases and 2 bases, in that order; junction bases with no gene match: 3. CDR3 in amino acids: CASSSGQGANYGYTF. CDR3 nucleotides: TGTGCCAGCAGTTCCGGACAGGGGGCGAACTATGGCTACACCTTC.

The V and J genes are TRBV6-5 and TRBJ2-7, with 7 bases identical to TRBD1. The germline V gene has CDR1 MNHEY and CDR2 SVGAGI. CDR3 length equals 13 residues. Trimming cost V 5 bases and J 3 bases; bases outside gene matches: 4. The CDR3 region is CASSRDRYYEQYV. CDR3 DNA: TGTGCCAGCAGTAGGGACAGATACTACGAGCAGTACGTC.

V and J are TRBV4-1 and TRBJ1-5; 12 bases fit TRBD1. J lost 7 bases, V lost 1 base, and 11 bases had no gene match. The CDR3 totals 18 residues. Germline values: CDR1 MGHRA, CDR2 YSYEKL. CDR3 coding DNA: TGCGCCAGCAGCCAAGGGGGACAGGGGGCTTACCAGACCCAGCCCCAGCATTTT. Its protein product is CASSQGGQGAYQTQPQHF.

This rearrangement joins TRBV3-1 (or the pseudogene TRBV3-2) to TRBJ2-3, with 8 bases identical to TRBD2. The CDR3 length is 15 residues. V gave up 1 base and J gave up 4 bases; unmatched junction bases: 4. The germline V gene encodes CDR1 LGHDT and CDR2 YNNKEL (reference sequence). The CDR3 bases are TGTGCCAGCAGCCAAGGGGAGCGGGGGTCAGATACGCAGTATTTT. It encodes CASSQGERGSDTQYF.

The chain is built from TRBV5-1 and TRBJ2-1; 9 positions match TRBD2. V gave up 3 bases and J gave up 9 bases; unmatched junction bases: 10. The CDR3 loop spans 15 amino acids. Germline V gene lookup returns CDR1 SGHRS and CDR2 YFSETQ. CDR3 protein: CASSSWDLAGSEQFF. CDR3 DNA: TGCGCCAGCAGCTCGTGGGATCTAGCGGGGTCTGAGCAGTTCTTC.

The V gene is TRBV5-1, the J gene TRBJ1-1; tentative D call: TRBD1 (6 bases). Deletions cut 4 bases from V and 1 base from J, with 8 bases between. Germline V CDR1 and CDR2: SGHRS, YFSETQ. This CDR3 region has 13 residues. CDR3 DNA sequence: TGCGCCAGCAGCAGACAGGCGAACACTGAAGCTTTCTTT. It translates to CASSRQANTEAFF.